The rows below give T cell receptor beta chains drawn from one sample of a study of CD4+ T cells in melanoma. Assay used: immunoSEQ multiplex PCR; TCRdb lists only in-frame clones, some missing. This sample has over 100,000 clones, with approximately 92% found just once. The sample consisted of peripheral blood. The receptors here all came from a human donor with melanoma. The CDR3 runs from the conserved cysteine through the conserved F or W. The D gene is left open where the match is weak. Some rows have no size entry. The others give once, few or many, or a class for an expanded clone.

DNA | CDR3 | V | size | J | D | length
TGTGCCAGTAGTTCATTGGACAGGGAGGGATATGGCTACACCTTC | CASSSLDREGYGYTF | TRBV19 | . | TRBJ1-2 | TRBD1 | 15
TGTGCCAGCAGTTCCATGAGGGACGGACCCTACGAGCAGTACTTC | CASSSMRDGPYEQYF | TRBV28 | . | TRBJ2-7 | . | 15
TGTGCCAGCAGTGAAGGAGATACGCAGTATTTT | CASSEGDTQYF | TRBV6-1 | . | TRBJ2-3 | . | 11
TGCGCCAGCAGCTTGGGGGGGGAGAAAAACATTCAGTACTTC | CASSLGGEKNIQYF | TRBV5-1 | . | TRBJ2-4 | . | 14
TGTGCCAGCAGCAGTAACAGGGGGCGGGGAGAGACCCAGTACTTC | CASSSNRGRGETQYF | TRBV11-2 | . | TRBJ2-5 | TRBD1 | 15
TGCAGCGTTGAAGGGAAAAGCGGGGGGTTCGAAAACATTCAGTACTTC | CSVEGKSGGFENIQYF | TRBV29-1 | . | TRBJ2-4 | TRBD2 | 16
TGTGCCAGCAGCTTAGCGGGCGTGAACACTGAAGCTTTCTTT | CASSLAGVNTEAFF | TRBV11-3 | . | TRBJ1-1 | . | 14
TGTGCCAGCAGCTGGGGCTTAGTGGGCGGGGAGCTGTTTTTT | CASSWGLVGGELFF | TRBV7-2 | . | TRBJ2-2 | . | 14
TGTGCCAGCATCCTACCCAATCAGCCCCAGCATTTT | CASILPNQPQHF | TRBV6-5 | . | TRBJ1-5 | . | 12
TGTGCCAGCAGCTTAGCGATCGACTGGGAAAGCACCGGGGAGCTGTTTTTT | CASSLAIDWESTGELFF | TRBV7-9 | . | TRBJ2-2 | . | 17
TGCGCCAGCAGCTTGTTAGCGGGGGGCTACAATGAGCAGTTCTTC | CASSLLAGGYNEQFF | TRBV5-1 | . | TRBJ2-1 | TRBD2 | 15
TGTGCCAGTAGTATGGGGACAGGGTCAACTGAAGCTTTCTTT | CASSMGTGSTEAFF | TRBV19 | . | TRBJ1-1 | TRBD1 | 14
TGTGCCAGCAGCTTAGTGACGCGGGAGCAGTACTTC | CASSLVTREQYF | TRBV7-2 | . | TRBJ2-7 | . | 12
TGTGCCAGCCAAGGGGACGGGAACACTGAAGCTTTCTTT | CASQGDGNTEAFF | TRBV2 | . | TRBJ1-1 | . | 13
TGTGCCAGCAGCTGGAGACAGGGCTTCAATCAGCCCCAGCATTTT | CASSWRQGFNQPQHF | TRBV7-8 | . | TRBJ1-5 | TRBD1 | 15
TGTGCCAGCAGTTTTGGGGATGATGGCTACACCTTC | CASSFGDDGYTF | TRBV28 | . | TRBJ1-2 | . | 12
TGTGCCAGCAGAGTGGACAGACAGTCCACAGATACGCAGTATTTT | CASRVDRQSTDTQYF | TRBV4-2 | . | TRBJ2-3 | . | 15
TGTGCCAGCAGCACCCTAGCGGGAGGCACCGGGGAGCTGTTTTTT | CASSTLAGGTGELFF | TRBV9 | . | TRBJ2-2 | TRBD2 | 15
TGTGCCTGGAGTGGTGGGTTCTATGGCTACACCTTC | CAWSGGFYGYTF | TRBV30 | . | TRBJ1-2 | . | 12
TGTGCCACCAGCCCCGGACTAGCGGGGGGTAATGAGCAGTTCTTC | CATSPGLAGGNEQFF | TRBV15 | . | TRBJ2-1 | TRBD2 | 15
TGTGCCACTAACTCCCAGGGGGACGACACTGAAGCTTTCTTT | CATNSQGDDTEAFF | TRBV2 | . | TRBJ1-1 | TRBD1 | 14
TGTGCCATCAGTGAGTCGAAGGGGGCGAGCACAGATACGCAGTATTTT | CAISESKGASTDTQYF | TRBV10-3 | once | TRBJ2-3 | TRBD1 | 16
TGCGCCAGCAGCTTGGGGGATGTCCGGGAGACCCAGTACTTC | CASSLGDVRETQYF | TRBV5-1 | . | TRBJ2-5 | . | 14
TGTGCCAGCAGTTTATCGGCCCGGGTCGGAGGCTATGGCTACACCTTC | CASSLSARVGGYGYTF | TRBV27 | . | TRBJ1-2 | . | 16
TGTGCCAGCAGTGATCCCCCTACCGGGACAGGAGGGGAGACCCAGTACTTC | CASSDPPTGTGGETQYF | TRBV2 | . | TRBJ2-5 | TRBD1 | 17
TGTGCCGGACAGGGCTACAATGAGCAGTTCTTC | CAGQGYNEQFF | TRBV2 | few | TRBJ2-1 | TRBD1 | 11
TGTGCCAGCAGTAAGGCGGACAACGCGAACACCGGGGAGCTGTTTTTT | CASSKADNANTGELFF | TRBV21-1 | . | TRBJ2-2 | . | 16
TGCGCCAGCAGGCTAAGGACAGGGGGCAACACCGGGGAGCTGTTTTTT | CASRLRTGGNTGELFF | TRBV5-1 | . | TRBJ2-2 | TRBD1 | 16
TGTGCCAGCAGCCGTACTAACACCGGGGAGCTGTTTTTT | CASSRTNTGELFF | TRBV7-3 | few | TRBJ2-2 | . | 13
TGTGCCAGCAGCTCCCCCGAGCTAGCGGAGTACAATGAGCAGTTCTTC | CASSSPELAEYNEQFF | TRBV7-8 | . | TRBJ2-1 | TRBD2 | 16
TGTGCCAGCAGTCCCTATGACAGGTTCTCGACCTACGAGCAGTACTTC | CASSPYDRFSTYEQYF | TRBV27 | . | TRBJ2-7 | . | 16
TGTGCCAGCAGGTTACGGGGGCAGAGGGCCTACGAGCAGTACTTC | CASRLRGQRAYEQYF | TRBV7-8 | . | TRBJ2-7 | . | 15
TGTGCCATCAGTGAGGACAACTCCTACGAGCAGTACTTC | CAISEDNSYEQYF | TRBV10-3 | . | TRBJ2-7 | . | 13
TGTGCCAGCAGCGTAGCACTAGCGGGAGATGACATTCAGTACTTC | CASSVALAGDDIQYF | TRBV9 | . | TRBJ2-4 | TRBD2 | 15
TGTGCCAGCAGCCCGGGACAGGGGGTATCGGGGGAGCTGTTTTTT | CASSPGQGVSGELFF | TRBV11-2 | . | TRBJ2-2 | TRBD1 | 15
TGTGCCAGCAGCCAAGACAGGGTGGTTGGCTACACCTTC | CASSQDRVVGYTF | TRBV7-9 | . | TRBJ1-2 | TRBD1 | 13
TGTGCCAGTACTGCCGCGATCCTTCGGCCCCAGCATTTT | CASTAAILRPQHF | TRBV19 | . | TRBJ1-5 | . | 13
TGCAGACCGGGGACAGCCTGCTCTGGGGCCAACGTCCTGACTTTC | CRPGTACSGANVLTF | TRBV29-1 | . | TRBJ2-6 | TRBD1 | 15
TGTGCCAGTAGTGGTCGGGGCAGCACAGATACGCAGTATTTT | CASSGRGSTDTQYF | TRBV19 | . | TRBJ2-3 | . | 14
TGTGCCAGCAGTTCCGGGACCGCAGACACTAATGAAAAACTGTTTTTT | CASSSGTADTNEKLFF | TRBV6-6 | . | TRBJ1-4 | . | 16
TGTGCCAGCAGCTTACCGGAACCGATCCCCAGGGTATCTGAGACCCAGTACTTC | CASSLPEPIPRVSETQYF | TRBV7-2 | . | TRBJ2-5 | . | 18
TGTGCCAGCAGTAGCGGGGGTAGCACAGATACGCAGTATTTT | CASSSGGSTDTQYF | TRBV2 | . | TRBJ2-3 | TRBD2 | 14
TGTGCCAGCAGCCGCTTAGGGTCGTCCGGGGAGCTGTTTTTT | CASSRLGSSGELFF | TRBV14 | . | TRBJ2-2 | . | 14
TGTGCCAGCAGCTTAGACAGGGAAGACGAGCAGTACTTC | CASSLDREDEQYF | TRBV7-7 | . | TRBJ2-7 | . | 13
TGTGCCTGGAGTGTAGGGCGACATACTGAAGCTTTCTTT | CAWSVGRHTEAFF | TRBV30 | . | TRBJ1-1 | . | 13
TGTGCCAGCATTGGGACAGGGGCGGCTTTCTTT | CASIGTGAAFF | TRBV6-6 | . | TRBJ1-1 | TRBD1 | 11
TGTGCCAGCAGCTTAGAGACTACTATTAGTAATGAGCAGTTCTTC | CASSLETTISNEQFF | TRBV7-2 | . | TRBJ2-1 | . | 15
TGTGCCAGCAGCTACCTCCTGAGGGGGGACTATGGCTACACCTTC | CASSYLLRGDYGYTF | TRBV5-8 | . | TRBJ1-2 | . | 15
TGTGCCAGCAGCAGGAGTAGCTCCTATAATTCACCCCTCCACTTT | CASSRSSSYNSPLHF | TRBV7-9 | . | TRBJ1-6 | . | 15
TGTGCCAGCAGTTTATTCAGGGAGCAGTTCTTC | CASSLFREQFF | TRBV28 | once | TRBJ2-1 | . | 11
TGTGCCAGCAGTGGTGAGACAGGGGGCGATGGCTACACCTTC | CASSGETGGDGYTF | TRBV2 | few | TRBJ1-2 | TRBD1 | 14
TGTGCCAGTAGGGTCAGGGGGCTGAATGAAAAACTGTTTTTT | CASRVRGLNEKLFF | TRBV19 | . | TRBJ1-4 | TRBD1 | 14
TGTGCCAGCAGTCCGCGCGAGCGGGGAAAGACCCAGTACTTC | CASSPRERGKTQYF | TRBV28 | . | TRBJ2-5 | TRBD2 | 14
TGTGCCAGCAGCCAAAGCGGGAGGGCCGAAGAGACCCAGTACTTC | CASSQSGRAEETQYF | TRBV28 | . | TRBJ2-5 | TRBD2 | 15
TGTGCCATCAGTGAGCCGGGACTAGCAGGGGGTGAGCAGTTCTTC | CAISEPGLAGGEQFF | TRBV10-3 | . | TRBJ2-1 | TRBD2 | 15
TGTGCCACCAGCGGCCCCGGAGTCACTGAAGCTTTCTTT | CATSGPGVTEAFF | TRBV15 | . | TRBJ1-1 | . | 13
TGTGCCAGCAGTGAAGACATGAACACTGAAGCTTTCTTT | CASSEDMNTEAFF | TRBV25-1 | once | TRBJ1-1 | . | 13
TGCGCCAGCAGCATACCAGGGGGCAGCACAGATACGCAGTATTTT | CASSIPGGSTDTQYF | TRBV4-1 | . | TRBJ2-3 | TRBD1 | 15
TGTGCCAGCACTATTGCCGGGACTCCCGGAAGGGAGCAGTTCTTC | CASTIAGTPGREQFF | TRBV27 | . | TRBJ2-1 | . | 15